This paragraph covers one T cell receptor (beta chain) sequence. This sample is part of a study of cytomegalovirus exposure and HLA in healthy donors. Primers included in the PCR were 60 Vbeta and 13 Jbeta primers. Profiling relied on immunoSEQ multiplex PCR, and the TCRdb table lists in-frame clones only, not all of them. The top ten clones hold about 7.8% of a sample with tens of thousands of clones, 75% of them seen once. This CDR3 contains 13 residues. V was clipped by 4 bases and J by 4 bases, with 11 bases between them. Germline V lookup: CDR1 SGHTS, CDR2 YDEGEE. The chain joins TRBV5-8 to TRBJ1-2; no clear D gene. The clonotype comes from a man in his sixties in good health and CMV-seropositive. Sequencing input: PBMCs. CDR3 sequence (DNA): TGTGCCAGCAGCACGACATTTAGCTATGGCTACACCTTC. Its translation is CASSTTFSYGYTF.